Following are 9 T cell receptor beta chains from one sample sequenced in a study of STAT3 mutations in large granular lymphocyte leukemia. The table came from immunoSEQ multiplex PCR; TCRdb's copy has only in-frame clones and leaves some out. The sample yields 2,100 or so clones, around 53% seen once. The antigens of these receptors remain unknown. Findings and limits, study-wide: At least one immunodominant TCR beta clonotype appeared in every T-cell large granular lymphocyte leukemia patient.

The sample taken for sequencing was peripheral blood mononuclear cells. Receptor source: a man in his sixties with T-cell large granular lymphocyte leukemia. Some clones in this sample may be carry-over from other donors' samples.

This chain uses TRBV5-1 with TRBJ1-1; the D is unclear. This CDR3 has 14 amino acids. V was cut by 0 bases and J by 7 bases, with 13 bases left in between. Germline V gene lookup returns CDR1 SGHRS and CDR2 YFSETQ. CDR3 in DNA: TGCGCCAGCAGCTTGGCTCCCGAGACGGGTGAAGCTTTCTTT. As protein: CASSLAPETGEAFF.

The rearrangement uses TRBV5-6 and TRBJ2-7, with D uncertain. Trimming pared 4 bases from V and 3 bases from J, leaving 11 bases between. The CDR3 runs to 13 residues. Germline V gene sequence: CDR1 SGHDT, CDR2 YYEEEE. In DNA form, the CDR3 reads TGTGCCAGCAGCACTCGGGCGATCTACGAGCAGTACTTC. It codes for CASSTRAIYEQYF.

This chain links TRBV5-1 with TRBJ1-1, with D possibly TRBD1 on 5 matching bases. Germline assignment: CDR1 SGHRS and CDR2 YFSETQ. The CDR3 totals 13 residues. Trimming shortened V by 4 bases and J by 2 bases, and 9 bases separated the two germline ends. This chain's CDR3 is CASSVQANTEAFF. DNA for the CDR3: TGCGCCAGCAGCGTACAGGCCAACACTGAAGCTTTCTTT.

This clone was observed a few times. The gene calls are TRBV6-5 and TRBJ2-1; TRBD1 aligns across 8 bases. Germline CDR1 MNHEY, CDR2 SVGAGI. V shed 6 bases, J shed 8 bases, and the junction held 9 bases outside the gene matches. The CDR3 loop spans 14 amino acids. CDR3 residues: CASSPGQGWDEQFF. The CDR3 coding sequence is TGTGCCAGCAGCCCCGGACAGGGATGGGATGAGCAGTTCTTC.

The rearrangement joins TRBV5-4 to TRBJ2-1, with 8 bases lining up with TRBD1. CDR3 length equals 14 residues. The V gene end was trimmed by 6 bases and the J gene end by 4 bases; junction bases not matched to a gene: 6. Germline assignment: CDR1 SGHNT and CDR2 YYREEE (reference sequence). CDR3 DNA sequence: TGTGCCAGCACCACAGGGGGAATGTACAATGAGCAGTTCTTC. The encoded protein is CASTTGGMYNEQFF.

This clone showed up just a few times. The V and J genes are TRBV6-1 and TRBJ1-2; 8 bases agree with TRBD1. V was pared by 6 bases and J by 0 bases, with 3 bases of the junction left unmatched. Germline V gene sequence: CDR1 MNHNS, CDR2 SASEGT. The CDR3 totals 14 residues. CDR3 bases: TGTGCCAGCAGGGGGGGACAGGCTAACTATGGCTACACCTTC. Encoded protein: CASRGGQANYGYTF.

The chain employs TRBV6-5 and TRBJ1-5; tentative D call: TRBD1 (6 bases). From germline, CDR1 is MNHEY and CDR2 SVGAGI. This CDR3 is 13 amino acids long. V was cut by 8 bases and J by 6 bases, with 14 bases left in between. The DNA of the CDR3 is TGTGCCAGCCCGGAGGGGGGCGGTCAGCCCCAGCATTTT. Amino acids: CASPEGGGQPQHF.

The chain recombines TRBV9 with TRBJ1-2; D may be TRBD1 (6 bases). The CDR3 has 14 amino acids. V was clipped by 4 bases and J by 4 bases, with 14 bases between them. The germline gives CDR1 SGDLS, CDR2 YYNGEE. CDR3 residues: CASSPTRDTYGYTF. The DNA for the CDR3 is TGTGCCAGCAGCCCTACCCGGGACACCTATGGCTACACCTTC.

V gene TRBV6-6 combines with J gene TRBJ1-4; the match to TRBD1 covers 8 bases. The CDR3 has 14 amino acids. V trimming: 6 bases; J trimming: 8 bases; junction bases outside the gene matches: 8. Germline V CDR1 and CDR2: MNHNY, SVGAGI (reference sequence). The CDR3 coding sequence is TGTGCCAGCAGGTTGACAGGGGATTGGGAAAAACTGTTTTTT. Its translation is CASRLTGDWEKLFF.